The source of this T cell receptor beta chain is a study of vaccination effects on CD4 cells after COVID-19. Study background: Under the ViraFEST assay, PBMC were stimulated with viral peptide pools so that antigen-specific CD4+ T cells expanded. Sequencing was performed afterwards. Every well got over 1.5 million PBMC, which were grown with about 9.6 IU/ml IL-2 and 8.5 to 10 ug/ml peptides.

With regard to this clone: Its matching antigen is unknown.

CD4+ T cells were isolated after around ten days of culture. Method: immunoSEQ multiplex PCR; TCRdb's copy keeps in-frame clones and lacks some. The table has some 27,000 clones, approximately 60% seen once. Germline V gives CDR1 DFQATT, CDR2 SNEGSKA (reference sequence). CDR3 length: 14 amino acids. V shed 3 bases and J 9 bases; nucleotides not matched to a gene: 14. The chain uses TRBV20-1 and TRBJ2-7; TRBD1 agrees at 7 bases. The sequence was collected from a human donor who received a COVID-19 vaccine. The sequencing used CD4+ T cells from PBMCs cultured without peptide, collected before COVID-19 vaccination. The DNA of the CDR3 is TGCAGTGCTAGTTTAACCCAGGGGGTATCTGCGCAGTACTTC. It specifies CSASLTQGVSAQYF.